What follows are 2 T cell receptor beta chains derived from one specimen sequenced in a study of T cells in Graves' hyperthyroidism and ophthalmopathy. Researchers amplified the TCR beta CDR3 regions from RNA transcripts. In the first-round RT-PCR of the TCR CDR3, the HTBI primer set was used. MiXCR, run by TCRdb on the multiplex PCR reads, gives a single entry per CDR3 protein. The sample has about 620,000 distinct CDR3 sequences; 15% to 20% are singletons. Sample: blood. All receptors derive from a woman younger than 45 with Graves' hyperthyroidism.

V gene TRBV14 combines with J gene TRBJ2-2, with TRBD2 matching 10 bases. The CDR3 totals 17 residues. V was pared by 2 bases and J by 6 bases, with 9 bases of the junction left unmatched. Germline V gene sequence: CDR1 SGHDN, CDR2 FVKESK. The CDR3 region has the DNA TGTGCCAGCAGCCAACCTGGACTAGCGGACCTCCCCGGGGAGCTGTTTTTT. It translates to CASSQPGLADLPGELFF.

V and J are TRBV6-1 and TRBJ2-5, with D unclear. The germline V and J ends were trimmed by 5 bases and 2 bases, with 9 bases remaining between them. From germline, CDR1 is MNHNS and CDR2 SASEGT. CDR3 length: 13 residues. CDR3 in amino acids: CASSQSRQETQYF. The DNA of the CDR3 is TGTGCCAGCAGTCAGTCACGTCAAGAGACCCAGTACTTC.